Shown below are 12 T cell receptor beta chains from a single sample sequenced in a study of blood T cell repertoires in COVID-19. Libraries were prepared by immunoSEQ multiplex PCR; TCRdb keeps only in-frame clonotypes and omits some of them. The data show some 76,000 clones, with roughly nine tenths seen just once and roughly 15% held by the top ten. What was sequenced was peripheral blood. These receptors all come from a man older than 75 in a cohort sampled during active COVID-19.

This sequence joins TRBV5-8 and TRBJ1-5; a weak D match, TRBD1 (5 bases). Germline CDR1 and CDR2: SGHTS and YDEGEE. The germline V and J ends were trimmed by 5 bases and 0 bases, with 12 bases remaining between them. The CDR3 has 15 amino acids. The DNA of the CDR3 is TGTGCCAGCAGATCTGGACAAGGTAGCAATCAGCCCCAGCATTTT. Protein: CASRSGQGSNQPQHF.

The V call is TRBV5-4, the J call TRBJ1-3; TRBD1 matches 7 bases. The germline V gene encodes CDR1 SGHNT and CDR2 YYREEE (reference sequence). CDR3 length equals 16 residues. V was pared by 4 bases and J by 0 bases, with 7 bases of the junction left unmatched. As DNA, the CDR3 is TGTGCCAGCAGCCAGGGGGGCCCAGCCTCTGGAAACACCATATATTTT. This codes for CASSQGGPASGNTIYF.

The chain has TRBV6-5 and TRBJ2-6; D remains unclear. V was shortened by 7 bases and J by 0 bases, with 10 bases between the two germline ends. The germline gives CDR1 MNHEY, CDR2 SVGAGI. CDR3 length: 15 residues. The CDR3 DNA is TGTGCCAGCAATCCAGGAAGCTCTGGGGCCAACGTCCTGACTTTC. Encoded protein: CASNPGSSGANVLTF.

The CDR3, as DNA: TGCGCCAGCAGCTTGGGCGGGGGCTCCTATAATTCACCCCTCCACTTT. Translation: CASSLGGGSYNSPLHF. The chain uses TRBV5-1 and TRBJ1-6; TRBD1 is a possible D gene (5 bases). Germline V CDR1 and CDR2: SGHRS, YFSETQ. This CDR3 is built from 16 residues. V was pared by 0 bases and J by 0 bases, with 7 bases between. The full variable domain, completed using reference TRBV5-1 and TRBJ1-6, is KAGVTQTPRYLIKTRGQQVTLSCSPISGHRSVSWYQQTPGQGLQFLFEYFSETQRNKGNFPGRFSGRQFSNSRSEMNVSTLELGDSALYLCASSLGGGSYNSPLHFGNGTRLTVT.

For this clone: A junction end diverges from the germline sequence, so it may reflect a read error. V and J are TRBV3-1 (or the pseudogene TRBV3-2) and TRBJ2-3; 9 nucleotides agree with TRBD2. Germline CDR1 and CDR2: LGHDT and YNNKEL (reference sequence). The CDR3 has 19 residues. CDR3 nucleotides: TGTGCCAGCAGCCAAGACGTCGGGCTTTTCGGGACTAGCAAAGATACGCAGTATTTT. Residues: CASSQDVGLFGTSKDTQYF.

The chain joins TRBV24-1 to TRBJ2-4; maybe TRBD1 (5 bases). Trimming shortened V by 2 bases and J by 7 bases, and 11 bases separated the two germline ends. Germline V gene lookup returns CDR1 KGHDR and CDR2 SFDVKD. The CDR3 runs 14 residues. DNA of the CDR3: TGTGCCACCAGTGATTCCGACAGACCGAACATTCAGTACTTC. It is translated as CATSDSDRPNIQYF.

The sample holds one count of this clone. The chain carries TRBV5-4 and TRBJ2-5; 16 nucleotides match TRBD2. CDR3 size: 17 residues. After removal of 4 bases from V and 4 bases from J, the junction contained 7 bases not matched to a gene. Germline V gene data show CDR1 as SGHNT and CDR2 as YYREEE (reference sequence). The CDR3 loop is CASSPGTSGGGPETQYF. The CDR3 bases are TGTGCCAGCAGCCCCGGGACTAGCGGGGGGGGGCCAGAGACCCAGTACTTC.

The chain joins TRBV21-1 to TRBJ2-7; the table's D call, TRBD1, was not checked against the DNA. TRBV21-1 is noted as a pseudogene. CDR3 length: 14 amino acids. CDR3: CASRNITGSYEQYV. CDR3 bases: TGTGCCAGCAGAAATATTACAGGCTCCTACGAGCAGTACGTC.

The chain couples TRBV5-1 to TRBJ1-1; possible D gene TRBD1, 5 bases. CDR1 is SGHRS, CDR2 YFSETQ, per germline. The CDR3 has 15 amino acids. V shed 2 bases and J shed 3 bases, with 14 bases lying between them. CDR3 nucleotides: TGCGCCAGCAGCTTCCGACAAGTAGGGGACACTGAAGCTTTCTTT. Translated: CASSFRQVGDTEAFF.

This rearrangement joins TRBV19 to TRBJ2-3; 12 bases are shared with TRBD2. The ends lost 9 bases at V and 4 bases at J; junction bases unmatched: 8. The CDR3 covers 15 residues. The germline gives CDR1 LNHDA, CDR2 SQIVND (reference sequence). The CDR3 spells CASSIGTSGSDTQYF. The DNA of the CDR3 is TGTGCCAGCTCCATCGGGACTAGCGGGTCAGATACGCAGTATTTT.

This rearrangement joins TRBV10-3 to TRBJ1-4, with D possibly matching TRBD1 (5 bases). CDR1 ENHRY and CDR2 SYGVKD come from the germline V gene. CDR3 length equals 14 residues. V lost 6 bases to trimming and J lost 6 bases, with 14 bases between them. In nucleotides, the CDR3 is TGTGCCATCAGGGGGGGGGTTGAGGATGAAAAACTGTTTTTT. Its translation: CAIRGGVEDEKLFF.

V and J are TRBV27 and TRBJ2-3; TRBD1 is a possible D gene (5 bases). This CDR3 comprises 17 residues. CDR1 MNHEY and CDR2 SMNVEV come from the germline V gene (reference sequence). The ends were cut back, 2 bases at V and 3 bases at J, with 18 bases in the middle. The CDR3 region is CASSLRGWAAGTDTQYF. CDR3 DNA sequence: TGTGCCAGCAGTTTAAGGGGTTGGGCAGCCGGTACAGATACGCAGTATTTT.